Given below is one T cell receptor beta chain in context. The antigen remains undetermined. The CDR3 is made up of 14 amino acids. Trimming took 4 bases from V and 2 from J, leaving 9 bases between them. The V gene's germline CDR1 is MGHRA and CDR2 YSYEKL. All of the isolated RNA was reverse transcribed, so expressed TCRB transcripts were sequenced. The data were produced by immunoSEQ multiplex PCR, yet TCRdb's version contains in-frame clones alone and is incomplete. The sample lists fewer than 300,000 clones; 20% were seen once. The data were obtained in a study of beta chain features in type 1 diabetes. Study-wide results and caveats: TCRB CDR3s were moderately but significantly shorter in Type 1 diabetes patients in all four CD4+ subsets.

The sequence derives from a woman in her thirties or forties with type 1 diabetes. The rearrangement joins TRBV4-1 to TRBJ1-5, with D uncertain. The sequencing sample was made of naive CD4+ T cells from blood. CDR3 amino acids: CASSPPSGNQPQHF. The CDR3, as DNA: TGCGCCAGCAGCCCCCCCAGCGGCAATCAGCCCCAGCATTTT.